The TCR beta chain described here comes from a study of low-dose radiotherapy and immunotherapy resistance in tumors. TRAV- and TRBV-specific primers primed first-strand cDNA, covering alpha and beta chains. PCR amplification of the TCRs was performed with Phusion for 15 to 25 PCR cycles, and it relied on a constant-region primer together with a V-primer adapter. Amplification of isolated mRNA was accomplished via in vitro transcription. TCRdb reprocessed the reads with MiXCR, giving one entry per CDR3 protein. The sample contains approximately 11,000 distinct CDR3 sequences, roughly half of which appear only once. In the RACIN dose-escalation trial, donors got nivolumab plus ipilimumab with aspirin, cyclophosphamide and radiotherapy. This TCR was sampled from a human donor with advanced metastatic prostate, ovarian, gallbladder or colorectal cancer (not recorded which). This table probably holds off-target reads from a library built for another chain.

As DNA, the CDR3 is TGTGCCAGTATGTACGCCGCGAACACCGGGGAGCTGTTTTTT. Translation gives CASMYAANTGELFF. The chain joins TRBV19 to TRBJ2-2; unclear D gene. Germline V gene sequence: CDR1 LNHDA, CDR2 SQIVND (reference sequence). The V end lost 7 bases, the J end lost 0 bases, and 9 bases lay between the germline ends. The CDR3 sequence is 14 residues long.